A selection of T cell receptor beta chains follows, all from one sample in a study of T cell responses to AZD1222 COVID-19 vaccine. This table comes from immunoSEQ multiplex PCR, and its TCRdb copy is limited to in-frame clones, with some not included. The sample holds roughly 120,000 clones, roughly 89% seen once. The starting material was peripheral blood, obtained on day 0 of AZD1222 vaccination. Every receptor here comes from an adult in good health. Each CDR3 is given with its conserved first and last residue. The order of the fields is D gene, V gene, J gene, clone size, CDR3 protein, CDR3 DNA. D genes are given only for firm matches. Some rows have no size entry. The others give once, few or many, or a class for an expanded clone.

d_call: TRBD2; v_call: TRBV7-9; j_call: TRBJ2-5; clone_size: -; cdr3_aa: CASSLGSGGYQETQYF; cdr3_nt: TGTGCCAGCAGCTTAGGTAGCGGGGGGTACCAAGAGACCCAGTACTTC
d_call: TRBD1; v_call: TRBV6-5; j_call: TRBJ2-5; clone_size: once; cdr3_aa: CASSYYGPGGEETQYF; cdr3_nt: TGTGCCAGCAGTTACTATGGGCCAGGGGGTGAAGAGACCCAGTACTTC
d_call: -; v_call: TRBV11-2; j_call: TRBJ1-3; clone_size: -; cdr3_aa: CASSSLGTAGRNTIYF; cdr3_nt: TGTGCCAGCAGCTCTTTGGGGACCGCAGGGCGGAACACCATATATTTT
d_call: -; v_call: TRBV18; j_call: TRBJ1-4; clone_size: -; cdr3_aa: CASNVATNEKLFF; cdr3_nt: TGTGCCAGTAATGTGGCAACTAATGAAAAACTGTTTTTT
d_call: TRBD1; v_call: TRBV6-5; j_call: TRBJ1-1; clone_size: -; cdr3_aa: CASSQGQGPAEAFF; cdr3_nt: TGTGCCAGCAGTCAGGGACAGGGGCCGGCTGAAGCTTTCTTT
d_call: TRBD1; v_call: TRBV4-1; j_call: TRBJ1-1; clone_size: -; cdr3_aa: CASSYDRGNTEAFF; cdr3_nt: TGCGCCAGCAGCTATGACAGGGGGAACACTGAAGCTTTCTTT
d_call: -; v_call: TRBV2; j_call: TRBJ2-7; clone_size: once; cdr3_aa: CASSGARSKGEQYF; cdr3_nt: TGTGCCAGCAGTGGAGCCAGGTCTAAGGGGGAGCAGTACTTC
d_call: -; v_call: TRBV3-1/TRBV3-2; j_call: TRBJ2-7; clone_size: -; cdr3_aa: CASSPFRSRREQYF; cdr3_nt: TGTGCCAGCAGCCCATTTCGGTCGCGGCGGGAGCAGTACTTC
d_call: TRBD1; v_call: TRBV30; j_call: TRBJ2-6; clone_size: -; cdr3_aa: CAWSVPQGRRGANVLTF; cdr3_nt: TGTGCCTGGAGTGTACCACAGGGGCGGAGAGGGGCCAACGTCCTGACTTTC
d_call: -; v_call: TRBV5-8; j_call: TRBJ1-5; clone_size: few; cdr3_aa: CASSLGAPNQPQHF; cdr3_nt: TGTGCCAGCAGCTTAGGGGCACCGAATCAGCCCCAGCATTTT
d_call: TRBD1; v_call: TRBV5-1; j_call: TRBJ1-1; clone_size: once; cdr3_aa: CASSSKQGPDEAFF; cdr3_nt: TGCGCCAGCAGCTCTAAACAGGGGCCAGATGAAGCTTTCTTT
d_call: -; v_call: TRBV6-4; j_call: TRBJ1-1; clone_size: -; cdr3_aa: CASRRGMSTEAFF; cdr3_nt: TGTGCCAGCAGGAGAGGGATGAGCACTGAAGCTTTCTTT
d_call: -; v_call: TRBV28; j_call: TRBJ1-2; clone_size: -; cdr3_aa: CASSLTSAGADYGYTF; cdr3_nt: TGTGCCAGCAGCCTGACCTCAGCAGGGGCCGATTATGGCTACACCTTC
d_call: -; v_call: TRBV28; j_call: TRBJ1-1; clone_size: -; cdr3_aa: CASRGGAYTEAFF; cdr3_nt: TGTGCCAGCAGGGGTGGGGCTTACACTGAAGCTTTCTTT
d_call: TRBD2; v_call: TRBV6-1; j_call: TRBJ2-3; clone_size: few; cdr3_aa: CASSETGGATDTQYF; cdr3_nt: TGTGCCAGCAGTGAAACGGGGGGAGCCACAGATACGCAGTATTTT
d_call: -; v_call: TRBV6-2/TRBV6-3; j_call: TRBJ1-2; clone_size: -; cdr3_aa: CASSYGGPRGYTF; cdr3_nt: TGTGCCAGCAGTTACGGGGGGCCGAGGGGCTACACCTTC
d_call: -; v_call: TRBV27; j_call: TRBJ2-2; clone_size: once; cdr3_aa: CASSWRGTGELFF; cdr3_nt: TGTGCCAGCAGTTGGAGGGGCACCGGGGAGCTGTTTTTT
d_call: -; v_call: TRBV5-6; j_call: TRBJ2-1; clone_size: once; cdr3_aa: CASSFNNEQFF; cdr3_nt: TGTGCCAGCAGCTTCAACAATGAGCAGTTCTTC
d_call: -; v_call: TRBV6-5; j_call: TRBJ1-1; clone_size: -; cdr3_aa: CASSYEGAEAFF; cdr3_nt: TGTGCCAGCAGTTACGAGGGGGCTGAAGCTTTCTTT
d_call: -; v_call: TRBV24-1; j_call: TRBJ1-2; clone_size: -; cdr3_aa: CATSDFLQDYTF; cdr3_nt: TGTGCCACCAGTGATTTCCTCCAGGACTACACCTTC
d_call: -; v_call: TRBV10-3; j_call: TRBJ1-1; clone_size: once; cdr3_aa: CAIIEGGSNTEAFF; cdr3_nt: TGTGCCATCATCGAAGGGGGTTCGAACACTGAAGCTTTCTTT
d_call: -; v_call: TRBV2; j_call: TRBJ2-5; clone_size: once; cdr3_aa: CASLRGSGGQETQYF; cdr3_nt: TGTGCCAGCCTGAGGGGGTCCGGGGGCCAAGAGACCCAGTACTTC
d_call: -; v_call: TRBV2; j_call: TRBJ2-2; clone_size: -; cdr3_aa: CASSDQGHTNTGELFF; cdr3_nt: TGTGCCAGCAGTGACCAGGGGCATACGAACACCGGGGAGCTGTTTTTT
d_call: -; v_call: TRBV6-1; j_call: TRBJ2-7; clone_size: -; cdr3_aa: CASSEGDGDYEQYF; cdr3_nt: TGTGCCAGCAGTGAGGGCGACGGAGACTACGAGCAGTACTTC
d_call: -; v_call: TRBV14; j_call: TRBJ1-6; clone_size: once; cdr3_aa: CASSPRTNSPLHF; cdr3_nt: TGTGCCAGCAGCCCGCGGACAAATTCACCCCTCCACTTT
d_call: -; v_call: TRBV29-1; j_call: TRBJ1-1; clone_size: -; cdr3_aa: CSGGGGGSNTEAFF; cdr3_nt: TGCAGCGGGGGTGGAGGAGGATCGAACACTGAAGCTTTCTTT
d_call: -; v_call: TRBV20-1; j_call: TRBJ1-2; clone_size: -; cdr3_aa: CSAPQGSGYTF; cdr3_nt: TGCAGTGCTCCCCAAGGGTCCGGCTACACCTTC
d_call: -; v_call: TRBV28; j_call: TRBJ1-2; clone_size: -; cdr3_aa: CASSPGLYGYTF; cdr3_nt: TGTGCCAGCAGCCCTGGGCTATATGGCTACACCTTC
d_call: TRBD2; v_call: TRBV5-1; j_call: TRBJ2-7; clone_size: -; cdr3_aa: CASTLTGMVLAGISNDEQYF; cdr3_nt: TGCGCCAGCACCTTGACAGGGATGGTACTAGCGGGGATAAGTAACGACGAGCAGTACTTC
d_call: -; v_call: TRBV6-5; j_call: TRBJ2-1; clone_size: -; cdr3_aa: CASSYLSSNEQFF; cdr3_nt: TGTGCCAGCAGTTATCTGTCTAGCAATGAGCAGTTCTTC
d_call: -; v_call: TRBV30; j_call: TRBJ1-3; clone_size: -; cdr3_aa: CAWSVNSGNTIYF; cdr3_nt: TGTGCCTGGAGTGTAAACTCTGGAAACACCATATATTTT
d_call: -; v_call: TRBV29-1; j_call: TRBJ2-7; clone_size: few; cdr3_aa: CSVTGDLYEQYF; cdr3_nt: TGCAGCGTCACAGGGGACTTATACGAGCAGTACTTC
d_call: -; v_call: TRBV28; j_call: TRBJ2-3; clone_size: -; cdr3_aa: CASSFWQAASTDTQYF; cdr3_nt: TGTGCCAGCAGTTTTTGGCAGGCCGCTAGCACAGATACGCAGTATTTT
d_call: -; v_call: TRBV5-1; j_call: TRBJ2-2; clone_size: -; cdr3_aa: CASSLLVGNTGELFF; cdr3_nt: TGCGCCAGCAGCTTGCTTGTCGGGAACACCGGGGAGCTGTTTTTT
d_call: -; v_call: TRBV5-1; j_call: TRBJ1-2; clone_size: -; cdr3_aa: CASSPDSNYGYTF; cdr3_nt: TGCGCCAGCAGTCCGGACAGTAACTATGGCTACACCTTC
d_call: TRBD2; v_call: TRBV7-6; j_call: TRBJ2-3; clone_size: -; cdr3_aa: CASSLVSSGADTQYF; cdr3_nt: TGTGCCAGCAGCTTAGTGTCTAGCGGGGCAGATACGCAGTATTTT
d_call: -; v_call: TRBV5-1; j_call: TRBJ2-3; clone_size: once; cdr3_aa: CASSLAGDTDTQYF; cdr3_nt: TGCGCCAGCAGCTTGGCGGGGGACACAGATACGCAGTATTTT
d_call: -; v_call: TRBV5-6; j_call: TRBJ1-1; clone_size: -; cdr3_aa: CASSTTLRNTEAFF; cdr3_nt: TGTGCCAGCAGCACAACCCTTCGGAACACTGAAGCTTTCTTT
d_call: TRBD1; v_call: TRBV28; j_call: TRBJ1-1; clone_size: -; cdr3_aa: CASRNSGTVIGKNTEAFF; cdr3_nt: TGTGCCAGCAGGAATTCCGGGACAGTTATCGGTAAGAACACTGAAGCTTTCTTT
d_call: -; v_call: TRBV24-1; j_call: TRBJ1-2; clone_size: once; cdr3_aa: CATSQNYGYTF; cdr3_nt: TGTGCCACCAGTCAGAACTATGGCTACACCTTC
d_call: -; v_call: TRBV12-3/TRBV12-4; j_call: TRBJ2-7; clone_size: -; cdr3_aa: CASSFDFEQYF; cdr3_nt: TGTGCCAGCAGTTTCGACTTCGAGCAGTACTTC
d_call: -; v_call: TRBV7-9; j_call: TRBJ1-5; clone_size: -; cdr3_aa: CASSSRGGSGSQPQHF; cdr3_nt: TGTGCCAGCAGCTCCCGGGGCGGGAGTGGAAGTCAGCCCCAGCATTTT
d_call: -; v_call: TRBV30; j_call: TRBJ2-1; clone_size: -; cdr3_aa: CAWSRPNYNEQFF; cdr3_nt: TGTGCCTGGAGTCGCCCAAATTACAATGAGCAGTTCTTC
d_call: TRBD1; v_call: TRBV6-5; j_call: TRBJ2-1; clone_size: -; cdr3_aa: CASSPGTGGYNEQFF; cdr3_nt: TGTGCCAGCAGTCCCGGGACAGGGGGCTACAATGAGCAGTTCTTC
d_call: -; v_call: TRBV6-4; j_call: TRBJ1-6; clone_size: -; cdr3_aa: CASSDGPEGDSPLHF; cdr3_nt: TGTGCCAGCAGTGACGGCCCCGAAGGGGATTCACCCCTCCACTTT
d_call: -; v_call: TRBV29-1; j_call: TRBJ2-5; clone_size: -; cdr3_aa: CSVGVQDGPETQYF; cdr3_nt: TGCAGCGTTGGAGTCCAGGATGGTCCAGAGACCCAGTACTTC
d_call: -; v_call: TRBV28; j_call: TRBJ2-2; clone_size: -; cdr3_aa: CATKTGLSTGELFF; cdr3_nt: TGTGCAACAAAAACAGGGTTGAGCACCGGGGAGCTGTTTTTT
d_call: -; v_call: TRBV5-1; j_call: TRBJ2-2; clone_size: once; cdr3_aa: CASSLEPFRTGELFF; cdr3_nt: TGCGCCAGCAGCTTGGAACCTTTTAGGACCGGGGAGCTGTTTTTT
d_call: TRBD1; v_call: TRBV2; j_call: TRBJ1-2; clone_size: -; cdr3_aa: CASRDTGDDGYTF; cdr3_nt: TGTGCCAGCAGGGACACAGGGGATGATGGCTACACCTTC
d_call: -; v_call: TRBV19; j_call: TRBJ1-2; clone_size: -; cdr3_aa: CATREWGASGYTF; cdr3_nt: TGTGCCACTAGGGAGTGGGGGGCAAGCGGCTACACCTTC
d_call: TRBD2; v_call: TRBV7-9; j_call: TRBJ2-2; clone_size: -; cdr3_aa: CASSRELDTGELFF; cdr3_nt: TGTGCCAGCTCGCGGGAGTTGGACACCGGGGAGCTGTTTTTT
d_call: -; v_call: TRBV7-6; j_call: TRBJ1-1; clone_size: -; cdr3_aa: CASSPSGTEAFF; cdr3_nt: TGTGCCAGCAGCCCGTCGGGGACTGAAGCTTTCTTT
d_call: TRBD1; v_call: TRBV27; j_call: TRBJ2-7; clone_size: -; cdr3_aa: CASSPRTGNEQYF; cdr3_nt: TGTGCCAGCAGTCCCAGGACAGGGAACGAGCAGTACTTC
d_call: -; v_call: TRBV7-8; j_call: TRBJ1-3; clone_size: -; cdr3_aa: CASSFLPGTSGNTIYF; cdr3_nt: TGTGCCAGCAGCTTCCTTCCAGGCACCTCTGGAAACACCATATATTTT
d_call: -; v_call: TRBV11-2; j_call: TRBJ2-7; clone_size: -; cdr3_aa: CASSFTAGGAEQYF; cdr3_nt: TGTGCCAGCAGCTTTACAGCGGGTGGCGCCGAGCAGTACTTC
d_call: TRBD1; v_call: TRBV5-1; j_call: TRBJ1-3; clone_size: -; cdr3_aa: CASSLTGEERNTIYF; cdr3_nt: TGCGCCAGCAGCTTGACAGGGGAAGAGAGAAACACCATATATTTT
d_call: TRBD2; v_call: TRBV7-2; j_call: TRBJ2-4; clone_size: -; cdr3_aa: CASSSAGARNIQYF; cdr3_nt: TGTGCCAGCAGCTCAGCGGGAGCTCGAAACATTCAGTACTTC
d_call: -; v_call: TRBV5-1; j_call: TRBJ1-2; clone_size: -; cdr3_aa: CASSRDGDSGYTF; cdr3_nt: TGCGCCAGCAGCCGGGACGGTGATTCTGGCTACACCTTC
d_call: -; v_call: TRBV15; j_call: TRBJ2-3; clone_size: -; cdr3_aa: CATSPSGGTDTQYF; cdr3_nt: TGTGCCACCAGCCCCTCGGGAGGCACAGATACGCAGTATTTT
d_call: -; v_call: TRBV29-1; j_call: TRBJ1-1; clone_size: once; cdr3_aa: CSVETDRGTEAFF; cdr3_nt: TGCAGCGTTGAAACCGACCGAGGCACTGAAGCTTTCTTT